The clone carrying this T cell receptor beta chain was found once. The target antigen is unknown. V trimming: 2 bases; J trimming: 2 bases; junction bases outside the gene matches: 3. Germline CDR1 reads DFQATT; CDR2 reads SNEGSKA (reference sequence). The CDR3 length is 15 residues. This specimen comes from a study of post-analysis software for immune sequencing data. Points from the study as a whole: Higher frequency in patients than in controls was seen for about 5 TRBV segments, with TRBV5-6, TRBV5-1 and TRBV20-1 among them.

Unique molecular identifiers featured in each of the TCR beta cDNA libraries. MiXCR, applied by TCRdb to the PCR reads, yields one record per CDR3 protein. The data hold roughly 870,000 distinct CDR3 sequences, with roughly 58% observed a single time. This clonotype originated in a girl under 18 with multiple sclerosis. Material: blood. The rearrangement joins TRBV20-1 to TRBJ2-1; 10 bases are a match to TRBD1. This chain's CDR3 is CSARTGTGAYNEQFF. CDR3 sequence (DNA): TGCAGTGCTAGAACCGGGACAGGGGCCTACAATGAGCAGTTCTTC.